This T cell receptor (beta chain) was sequenced in a study of CD8+ T cells in alopecia areata. About this clone itself: Its antigen is undetermined.

TCR sequencing used cDNA made by reverse transcription of extracted RNA. Generated by immunoSEQ multiplex PCR, the TCRdb table keeps only in-frame clones and is missing some. The sample carries about 220,000 clones, about 50% recorded once. Points from the study as a whole: Normal scalp showed lower clonality than lesional scalp, especially alopecia totalis/universalis.

As for treatment: oral pan-JAK inhibitor, 5-10 mg twice daily. Trimming removed 2 bases from V and 4 bases from J, with 8 bases in between. The length of the CDR3 is 13 residues. CDR1 is SGHTA, CDR2 FQGNSA, per germline. The material was CD4+ T cells sorted from blood, obtained at week 4, from a patient treated with tofacitinib. This TCR derives from a human donor with alopecia areata. The V gene is TRBV7-2, the J gene TRBJ1-1, with D unresolved. CDR3 DNA sequence: TGTGCCAGCAGCTTACTTGGTGGCACTGAAGCTTTCTTT. Translated, it gives CASSLLGGTEAFF.